One and the same sample provided the 29 T cell receptor beta chains below, sequenced in a study of spatial heterogeneity in lung cancer (dated by TCRdb to about 2019). The research as a whole found: The number of expanded intratumoral alpha and beta TCRs correlated with the tumor nonsynonymous mutation count.

The label giving this sample's time point can be read as: sample taken at primary tumor resection. The library was built by means of 5' RACE. For sequencing, a NextSeq 500 was employed. TCRdb passed the public sequencing reads through fastp at Q25 and MiXCR, retaining productive beta sequences. Rows merge per CDR3 protein into single entries with the most common DNA and genes. The sample profile shows about 15,000 distinct CDR3 sequences; around 7.5% of them were found once. The top ten clones comprise about 9% of the sample. Which antigens these TCRs recognize remains unknown. Source: lung tumor tissue, taken at surgery. Every receptor here comes from a male donor with early-stage non-small cell lung cancer.

This clonotype was recorded many times. The chain is built from TRBV10-3 and TRBJ2-3; perhaps TRBD2 as D (6 bases). The CDR3 extends over 17 amino acids. Trimming took 4 bases from V and 5 from J, leaving 22 bases between them. Per the germline V gene, CDR1 is ENHRY and CDR2 is SYGVKD. The CDR3 DNA is TGTGCCATCAGTGCGCCCCAGACTAGTGTTCGAATAGATACGCAGTATTTT. This codes for CAISAPQTSVRIDTQYF.

The sample holds many counts of this clonotype. The chain links TRBV20-1 to TRBJ2-1; 8 nucleotides agree with TRBD2. The CDR3 is 14 amino acids. CDR1 and CDR2 from the germline V gene are DFQATT and SNEGSKA (reference sequence). The J segment lost 9 bases and the V segment lost 1 base, leaving 8 bases of the junction unmatched. The CDR3 is CSARGPGLGSEQFF. CDR3 in DNA: TGCAGTGCTAGAGGCCCGGGACTAGGGAGTGAGCAGTTCTTC.

The table lists this clonotype with a few counts. The genes are TRBV11-2 and TRBJ1-3, with 8 nucleotides matching TRBD1. V was pared by 5 bases and J by 0 bases, with 0 bases of the junction left unmatched. CDR3 length equals 14 residues. Germline V CDR1 and CDR2: SGHAT, FQNNGV. The CDR3 nucleotides are TGTGCCAGCAGCGACAGGGGCTCTGGAAACACCATATATTTT. Translated: CASSDRGSGNTIYF.

This clonotype was seen many times. V usage is TRBV5-1 and J usage is TRBJ1-4, with D uncertain. V lost 5 bases and J lost 1, with 9 bases in between. From germline, CDR1 is SGHRS and CDR2 YFSETQ. The CDR3 loop spans 14 amino acids. The CDR3 region has the DNA TGCGCCAGCAGGGGAGGAGGAACTAATGAAAAACTGTTTTTT. This translates into CASRGGGTNEKLFF.

This clonotype was counted ten times or more. The J gene is TRBJ2-3, the V gene TRBV27; either TRBD1 or TRBD2 may supply D (7 bases each). V lost 0 bases and J lost 4, with 14 bases in between. The germline V gene has CDR1 MNHEY and CDR2 SMNVEV (reference sequence). The CDR3 extends over 16 amino acids. CDR3 DNA: TGTGCCAGCAGTTTATCGACCAGGGGGGGCGCAGATACGCAGTATTTT. Encoded protein: CASSLSTRGGADTQYF.

This chain links TRBV29-1 with TRBJ2-1; 10 bases fit TRBD2. The CDR3 contains 15 residues. V was pared by 6 bases and J by 1 base, with 6 bases of the junction left unmatched. Per the germline V gene, CDR1 is SQVTM and CDR2 is ANQGSEA. The CDR3 region is CSVSGLAESYNEQFF. The DNA of the CDR3 is TGCAGCGTCTCCGGACTAGCGGAGTCCTACAATGAGCAGTTCTTC.

The chain carries TRBV11-2 and TRBJ2-3; 13 bases map to TRBD2. With 4 bases clipped from V and 2 bases from J, the junction kept 9 bases outside the gene matches. Germline CDR1 is SGHAT and CDR2 is FQNNGV. The CDR3 totals 18 residues. CDR3 region: CASSWPGTSGEDTDTQYF. The CDR3 coding sequence is TGTGCCAGCAGCTGGCCGGGGACTAGCGGGGAAGACACAGATACGCAGTATTTT. Full variable domain (outside the CDR3, taken from reference TRBV11-2 and TRBJ2-3): EAGVAQSPRYKIIEKRQSVAFWCNPISGHATLYWYQQILGQGPKLLIQFQNNGVVDDSQLPKDRFSAERLKGVDSTLKIQPAKLEDSAVYLCASSWPGTSGEDTDTQYFGPGTRLTVL.

This clonotype was counted ten times or more. The V gene is TRBV12-3 or TRBV12-4, the J gene TRBJ1-1; D may be TRBD1 (6 bases). The CDR3 spans 14 residues. V gave up 9 bases and J gave up 5 bases, with 19 bases separating them. The CDR3 sequence: CASLVWGQGTEAFF. For the CDR3, the DNA is TGTGCCAGTCTCGTTTGGGGCCAGGGGACTGAAGCTTTCTTT.

The chain employs TRBV7-9 and TRBJ2-1, with a tentative D call TRBD2 (6 bases). Deletions cut 5 bases from V and 7 bases from J, with 18 bases between. The length of the CDR3 is 15 residues. CDR1 is SEHNR and CDR2 is FQNEAQ in the germline V gene (reference sequence). The chain's CDR3 is CASSETGVSGNEQFF. The CDR3 DNA reads as TGTGCCAGCAGCGAGACGGGAGTCTCGGGGAATGAGCAGTTCTTC.

The chain has TRBV12-3 or TRBV12-4 and TRBJ1-5, with D perhaps TRBD1 (6 bases). The CDR3 loop spans 13 amino acids. V shed 3 bases and J shed 7 bases, with 10 bases lying between them. CDR3 DNA: TGTGCCAGCAGTTTGACCAGGGGACAGCCCCAGCATTTT. Amino acids: CASSLTRGQPQHF.

This clonotype was seen many times. The V and J genes are TRBV10-2 and TRBJ1-1, with 7 bases lining up with TRBD1. Germline-derived CDR1 and CDR2 are WSHSY and SAAADI. The CDR3 contains 15 residues. With V trimmed by 5 bases and J by 0 bases, 6 bases remained unmatched. The CDR3 region has the DNA TGCGCCAGCAGTCAACCGGGACAGATGAACACTGAAGCTTTCTTT. Residues: CASSQPGQMNTEAFF.

Concerning this clonotype itself: The germline gene is not matched at one end of the junction; a read error may be the cause. The chain is built from TRBV13 and TRBJ2-5, with D perhaps TRBD2 (5 bases). Germline-derived CDR1 and CDR2 are PRHDT and FYEKMQ (reference sequence). The CDR3 is 14 amino acids. CDR3 nucleotide sequence: TGTGCCAGCAGCCTAGGCCGGGGCCAAGAGACCCAGTACTTC. It codes for CASSLGRGQETQYF.

V is TRBV12-3 or TRBV12-4 and J is TRBJ2-2; 9 nucleotides align to TRBD2. Trimming at V came to 1 base and at J to 8 bases, leaving 2 bases not matched to a gene. This CDR3 spans 14 amino acids. The CDR3 is CASSLGLAVGELFF. The DNA for the CDR3 is TGTGCCAGCAGTTTAGGACTAGCGGTGGGGGAGCTGTTTTTT.

This clonotype is classed as medium-sized. The V and J genes are TRBV20-1 and TRBJ1-6; D is ambiguous. The germline V gene has CDR1 DFQATT and CDR2 SNEGSKA (reference sequence). The CDR3 consists of 16 residues. The V and J ends lost 2 bases and 5 bases respectively, with 16 bases between them. The CDR3 here is CSARKPGVRDNSPLHF. CDR3 nucleotides: TGCAGTGCTAGAAAACCTGGGGTGAGGGATAATTCACCCCTCCACTTT.

In this sample, this clonotype turned up a few times. The chain is built from TRBV25-1 and TRBJ1-1, with D tentatively TRBD1 (5 bases). Germline V gene data show CDR1 as MGHDK and CDR2 as SYGVNS. Trimming cost V 4 bases and J 7 bases, with 13 bases left between them. The CDR3 has 13 amino acids. This chain's CDR3 is CASSGGDGREAFF. CDR3 in DNA: TGTGCCAGCAGTGGGGGGGACGGGCGTGAAGCTTTCTTT.

This clonotype qualifies as medium-sized (0.01 to 0.1%). This chain links TRBV19 with TRBJ2-1; perhaps D is TRBD1 or TRBD2 (5 bases each). This CDR3 region has 15 residues. Trimming stripped 5 bases from V and 6 bases from J, with 17 bases between. Germline lookup yields CDR1 LNHDA and CDR2 SQIVND (reference sequence). The CDR3 sequence is CASSLLGTAVNEQFF. For the CDR3, the DNA is TGTGCCAGTAGTCTCCTTGGGACCGCAGTCAATGAGCAGTTCTTC.

This clonotype was seen at least ten times. The V and J genes are TRBV5-1 and TRBJ1-6; TRBD1 matches 8 bases. In germline, CDR1 is SGHRS, CDR2 YFSETQ. The CDR3 has 14 residues. V gave up 2 bases and J gave up 10 bases; unmatched junction bases: 5. CDR3 sequence: CASSFGTGDSPLHF. CDR3 nucleotides: TGCGCCAGCAGCTTTGGGACAGGAGACTCACCCCTCCACTTT.

This clonotype occurred a few times. CDR3 coding DNA: TGTGCCAGCAGCCCGATACCTGGAAACACCATATATTTT. This codes for CASSPIPGNTIYF. The chain links TRBV9 to TRBJ1-3; D is undetermined. Germline-derived CDR1 and CDR2 are SGDLS and YYNGEE. CDR3 size: 13 residues. V was shortened by 4 bases and J by 2 bases, with 7 bases between the two germline ends.

This clonotype was found many times. The chain combines TRBV5-1 with TRBJ2-2; 15 bases line up with TRBD2. Germline values: CDR1 SGHRS, CDR2 YFSETQ. The ends lost 3 bases at V and 3 bases at J; junction bases unmatched: 18. This CDR3 is 22 amino acids long. CDR3 coding DNA: TGCGCCAGCAGCTCGCCGGGACTAGCGGGAGGAAAGAGGTTCGGGGACACCGGGGAGCTGTTTTTT. It translates to CASSSPGLAGGKRFGDTGELFF.

This clonotype was recorded at least ten times. This chain connects TRBV15 to TRBJ1-1, with 7 bases lining up with TRBD1. With V trimmed by 5 bases and J by 0 bases, 9 bases remained unmatched. This CDR3 region has 16 residues. Germline assignment: CDR1 LNHNV and CDR2 YYDKDF (reference sequence). As DNA, the CDR3 is TGTGCCACCAGCGGCGAGATGGGACAGCTGAACACTGAAGCTTTCTTT. Amino acids: CATSGEMGQLNTEAFF.

About this clonotype itself: A single base separates this from a much larger clone, so it may be a read error. Because the CDR3 is missing its conserved closing phenylalanine or tryptophan, this is likely a read error. The CDR3 sequence: CASSRAGTTSSNEQFS. The CDR3 DNA sequence: TGCGCCAGCAGCCGCGCCGGGACTACCAGCTCCAATGAGCAGTTCTCC. The rearrangement links TRBV10-2 to TRBJ2-1; 7 bases match TRBD2. This CDR3 region has 16 residues. Germline V gene data show CDR1 as WSHSY and CDR2 as SAAADI. Trimming removed 6 bases from V and 6 bases from J; junction bases left unmatched: 14.

A few counts support this clonotype. The genes are TRBV5-1 and TRBJ2-7; D perhaps matches TRBD2 (5 bases). V lost 0 bases, J lost 6 bases, and 16 bases lay in between. The CDR3 length is 15 residues. Germline CDR1 and CDR2: SGHRS and YFSETQ. This CDR3 is CASSLGSGALSEQYF. CDR3 sequence (DNA): TGCGCCAGCAGCTTGGGCAGCGGCGCTCTGTCCGAGCAGTACTTC.

The rearrangement links TRBV29-1 to TRBJ2-2; tentatively, D is TRBD1 (5 bases). V lost 6 bases, J lost 0 bases, and 11 bases lay in between. This CDR3 is 14 amino acids long. CDR1 is SQVTM and CDR2 is ANQGSEA in the germline V gene. CDR3 bases: TGCAGCGTCGGTCGGACATCGAACACCGGGGAGCTGTTTTTT. Translated: CSVGRTSNTGELFF.

This clonotype was picked up a small number of times. The V gene is TRBV3-1, the J gene TRBJ2-2, with 10 bases that match TRBD1. The CDR3 is made up of 15 amino acids. Germline CDR1 is LGHDT and CDR2 is YNNKEL (reference sequence). Germline trimming cut 4 bases from V and 6 bases from J; bases unmatched to any gene: 5. CDR3 nucleotides: TGTGCCAGCAGCCGAGCGACAGGGGGCCCCGGGGAGCTGTTTTTT. This gives the protein CASSRATGGPGELFF.

In its sample, this clonotype ranks as medium-sized. This rearrangement joins TRBV6-5 to TRBJ1-5; the D gene is possibly TRBD1 (5 bases). This CDR3 is built from 14 residues. Germline V gives CDR1 MNHEY, CDR2 SVGAGI. The germline V and J ends were trimmed by 4 bases and 7 bases, with 14 bases remaining between them. CDR3 protein: CASSFGRGGQPQHF. In DNA form, the CDR3 reads TGTGCCAGCAGTTTTGGACGGGGCGGCCAGCCCCAGCATTTT.

This clonotype counts as medium-sized (0.01 to 0.1%). This chain connects TRBV3-1 to TRBJ1-5; D not resolved. CDR3 length equals 13 residues. The ends were cut back, 4 bases at V and 4 bases at J, with 8 bases in the middle. CDR1 is LGHDT, CDR2 YNNKEL, per germline (reference sequence). The CDR3 sequence: CASSLFINQPQHF. In nucleotides, the CDR3 is TGTGCCAGCAGCCTTTTTATTAATCAGCCCCAGCATTTT.

This clonotype has a count of ten or more. The chain is built from TRBV3-1 and TRBJ1-1; D gene uncertain. The germline V and J ends were trimmed by 0 bases and 1 base, with 6 bases remaining between them. Per the germline V gene, CDR1 is LGHDT and CDR2 is YNNKEL (reference sequence). There are 14 residues in the CDR3. The CDR3 DNA reads as TGTGCCAGCAGCCAAGATCAAGCGAACACTGAAGCTTTCTTT. Protein sequence: CASSQDQANTEAFF.

The chain links TRBV30 to TRBJ2-1, with 12 bases fitting TRBD2. This CDR3 is 15 amino acids long. Germline CDR1 is GTSNPN and CDR2 is SVGIG (reference sequence). Trimming removed 2 bases from V and 10 bases from J; junction bases left unmatched: 9. The CDR3 nucleotides are TGTGCCTGGAGTTTTTTAGGTGGGACTAGCGGGGAGCAGTTCTTC. It specifies CAWSFLGGTSGEQFF.

At least ten counts were recorded for this clonotype. The chain's CDR3 is CSVAGTSVGELFF. The CDR3, as DNA: TGCAGCGTCGCCGGGACTAGTGTCGGGGAGCTGTTTTTT. The gene calls are TRBV29-1 and TRBJ2-2; 8 positions match TRBD2. Germline CDR1 is SQVTM and CDR2 is ANQGSEA. There are 13 residues in the CDR3. V lost 6 bases and J lost 7; bases outside the gene matches: 7.